Sequencing of this T cell receptor beta chain was carried out in a study of cytomegalovirus exposure and HLA in healthy donors (dated by TCRdb to 2015 to 2018). Broadly, across the study: In an earlier analysis of fewer than 750 of the donors, roughly 300 Gb of sequence data and just under 120 million unique TCR beta sequences from about 179 million T cells were reported. An earlier analysis of roughly 580 of the donors used high-throughput TCR beta sequencing to judge whether each TCR beta V gene segment behaved as functional or pseudogenic. A later analysis re-examined previously published TCR beta repertoires from hundreds of donors and added high-resolution HLA genotyping to investigate patterns of TCR occurrence. A later genetic analysis took genome-wide SNP genotypes for about 65% of the 666 donors and used that subset as a discovery cohort. On average, over 200,000 unique TCR beta nucleotide sequences were sequenced per donor among about 400 genotyped donors of the cohort, with 15% to 20% of those sequences being non-productive. Typing coverage differed by locus: A, B, C, DRB1 and DQB1 were typed in roughly 629-630 donors, DQA1 in about 510, DPA1 in approximately 600, and DPB1 in just under 490. The study combined high-throughput TCR immunosequencing, statistical association of individual TCRs with disease status, and machine learning to predict cytomegalovirus infection status. Among the roughly 400 genotyped donors, about 83% belonged to the genetic ancestry cluster associated with self-reported Caucasian donors. The study aimed to test whether signatures of past pathogen exposure could be identified by cataloging public T cell receptors. The study profiled the T cell repertoires of some 610 subjects by immunosequencing and related them to cytomegalovirus serostatus. Alongside the repertoire data, information on donor age, sex, ethnicity and CMV serostatus was compiled. About 280 gigabases of sequencing data and 70 million to 100 million unique TCR sequences were included in an early release covering several hundred HLA-typed donors. About five DR-DQ haplotypes were handled as single units for association and clustering, since linkage in the cohort was strong. Along with the roughly 700-subject first cohort, a separate validation cohort of roughly 110 different subjects was used. Both class I and class II loci were covered by HLA typing, at four-digit resolution. Every repertoire in the discovery cohort had been generated on one and the same sequencing platform. Rather than drawing on any new phenotypic data, the later analysis identified candidate immune exposures from TCR beta sequences and the way those sequences occurred across donors. Paper-wide results and their limitations: Most TCR sequences were seen in very few donors, while some public TCRs were found in many individuals. When HLA alleles, especially DR and DQ, strongly co-occurred, attributing TCR associations to individual alleles was difficult. Three of the identified cytomegalovirus-associated TCR beta chains were confirmed in vitro to be specific for cytomegalovirus antigens. Presence/absence analyses assumed roughly uniform sequencing depth across donors, an assumption that may not hold. A later genetic analysis associated a missense DCLRE1C variant with V-gene and J-gene trimming of TCR beta chains, and an independent cohort replicated the association. Compared with the approximately 720-donor mean, donors in an Asian-associated ancestry cluster had fewer N-insertions in productive TCRs, according to a later genetic analysis. Some IMGT-functional V segments, including TRBV6-2 and TRBV6-3, could not be told apart with the 87-base-pair reads, so those segments were excluded. Cytomegalovirus status was reported to be diagnosed by the classifier with high specificity and sensitivity in both the original and validation cohorts. The authors suggested that the approach could potentially be generalized to other disease states and immunological phenotypes. Several of the top co-occurrence clusters appeared to be linked to parvovirus B19, influenza, CMV and Epstein-Barr virus, according to a later analysis. A further reported finding was that TCR beta sequences accurately predicted the HLA-A and HLA-B alleles for most subjects in the first cohort. Correlated functional status among segregating V segments might reflect linkage disequilibrium, but an unknown experimental factor could not be ruled out. Compared with equally common non-associated chains, HLA-associated TCR beta chains in a later analysis were more clonally expanded and had lower generation probabilities. Approximately 16 rarely observed V segments, including chromosome 9 orphons, were excluded from the earlier analysis of just under 600 of the donors because counts were too low. A cluster of highly shared sequence variants was judged likely to represent a technical artifact of the sequencing pipeline. A later analysis associated 15,000 to 20,000 TCR beta sequences with specific HLA alleles at a false discovery rate of 0.05. In this cohort, only TCR beta chains were sequenced, and detectable features were limited by the absence of alpha or paired-chain data. The study gave a list of around 170 TCR beta chains associated with cytomegalovirus. HLA typing was unavailable for some donors at each locus, so association tests used only the typed subset. An earlier analysis of approximately 600 of the donors showed that most TCR beta V segments appeared in productive rearrangements either about 87% or about 30% of the time, which broadly matched IMGT annotations. According to a later analysis, most CMV-associated TCR beta chains appeared to be HLA-restricted, and the HLA associations seemed to be driven largely by CMV exposure. In a later analysis, TCR association rates were found to vary across HLA loci, with the most associated TCRs seen for DRB1 alleles and the fewest for HLA-C alleles. Immune exposure information for the cohort was limited to CMV serostatus.

A note on this clone: The antigen it binds to is not known. No clone much larger than this one lies a single base away; base qualities are absent.

In total, 500 to 700 healthy bone marrow donors made up the cohort. At the time of sampling, every cohort member was nominally healthy, though immune exposures that went unrecorded were likely present. The donor tested CMV seronegative, placing the donor among the 350 to 400 seronegative members of the cohort. Each donor provided a peripheral blood sample, and peripheral blood mononuclear cells were used for TCR beta sequencing. The Qiagen DNeasy Blood Extraction Kit was used to extract genomic DNA from the blood cell samples. Library method: the immunoSEQ multiplex PCR assay. For the multiplex PCR, a mixture combining 60 forward primers for TCR Vbeta segments and 13 reverse primers for TCR Jbeta segments was used. The CDR3 region of rearranged TCR beta genes was amplified from genomic DNA by a multiplex PCR assay. On the Illumina HiSeq System, the amplified TCR beta libraries were sequenced as 87-base-pair reads. In the source study's methods: Across the 700 or so repertoires, a later analysis counted approximately 75 million unique TCR beta chains, 8.5 million to 12 million of which were shared by at least two donors. To remove PCR and sequencing errors, raw reads were error-corrected and collapsed into unique sequences using a nearest-neighbor algorithm that merged closely related sequences. To assign V, D and J gene segments, CDR3 sequences were aligned to IMGT reference sequences. Each retained sequence needed at least a six-nucleotide match to both a V gene segment and a J gene segment. A rearrangement counted as productive if the CDR3 had no stop codons and remained in frame with V and J, and every other rearrangement counted as non-productive. CDR3 was defined by IMGT convention, running from the second conserved V-encoded cysteine to the conserved J-encoded phenylalanine. The earlier analysis of a few hundred of the donors excluded sequences that lacked an unambiguous match to a single V gene segment. An earlier analysis of some 610 of the donors called V segments functional above 56.7% productive rearrangements and segregating when the between-donor standard deviation exceeded 5%. A statistical classification framework was built for diagnosing cytomegalovirus status from the catalog of TCR beta chain sequences. V and J gene assignment, in a later analysis, came from comparing TCR nucleotide sequences with IMGT/GENE-DB human TR gene sequences. The TCRdist pipeline was used in a later analysis to assign CDR3 sequences and most-parsimonious VDJ recombination scenarios. In a later analysis, each TCR beta chain was defined by its CDR3 amino acid sequence together with its V-gene family, and reads lacking a unique V-gene family were excluded. In a later analysis, a few hundred highly shared, low-generation-probability nucleotide sequences were removed to address suspected cross-contamination and a sequencing artifact. For each public chain, a later analysis derived a clonal expansion index from normalized ranks of inferred template counts within each repertoire. In a later analysis, generation probabilities were computed with a VDJ recombination model fitted to out-of-frame rearrangements, and the resulting probabilities were checked against IGoR. A later analysis scored TCR-TCR, TCR-HLA and TCR-CMV co-occurrence with hypergeometric tests, applying a repertoire-size bias correction to TCR pairs. To estimate false discovery rates, a later analysis permuted the HLA or CMV assignments 20 times. A later analysis grouped co-occurring TCRs with DBSCAN, adding TCRdist sequence similarity when clustering within HLA-allele-positive subsets. Co-occurrence clustering excluded repertoires with fewer than 30,000 or more than 120,000 public chains, plus five with anomalous nucleotide sharing. This immuneACCESS table, as held by TCRdb, lists in-frame sequences with V and J called but not all clones. Of the missing ones, under half trace to an unresolved V gene in checked studies; the others have no known cause. That table supplies the V and J calls and clone size; D and trimming were determined from the DNA. The sample includes 90,000 to 110,000 clones, with almost 70% observed a single time. The top ten constitute approximately 3% of the sample.

CDR1 and CDR2 were assigned from the germline V gene (reference sequence) as MNHEY and SMNVEV. Counted from cysteine to phenylalanine, this CDR3 has 17 amino acids. This entry keeps only the CDR3 DNA: 51 bases, framed from base 1. Unmatched junction bases come to 11, with V trimmed by 5 bases and J by 5 bases. Sequencing input: PBMCs. The sequence is built from TRBV27 and TRBJ2-1, with TRBD2 matching 11 junction bases. The TCR sequence derives from a man aged 25-45 years in good health and CMV-seronegative. The nucleotides are TGTGCCAGCAGTCCGGCCCCGACTAGCGGGATGGACAATGAGCAGTTCTTC. Translated, it reads CASSPAPTSGMDNEQFF.